Sequencing of this T cell receptor beta chain was carried out in a study of blood T cell repertoires in COVID-19 (dated by TCRdb to 2019 to 2021). Study-wide context: Samples covering the acute and convalescent phases of COVID-19 were provided by collaborators in the United States, Italy and Spain. Samples were obtained from the ongoing ImmuneRACE study (first 160 participants) and from 1,254 subjects provided by 6 global collaborators. A de-identified subject ID, COVID-19 status, age in years and sex were almost always included in the sample metadata. The dataset comprised deeply sampled blood TCRbeta repertoires from subjects exposed to, actively infected with, or recovered from COVID-19. The material from the prospective study consisted of cDNA or gDNA derived from T cells, B-cell-depleted T cells, or PBMCs. Where available, HLA class I and class II types were taken from metadata supplied by the sample provider and were not determined by assay-based typing. The repertoires were released in a freely available public database intended as a resource for research on the immune response to SARS-CoV-2. What the study reported, not specific to this receptor: Clinical and demographic metadata were provided uncurated, with the amount varying by source and participant.

Each collaborating institution followed its own protocols to collect whole blood in K2EDTA tubes. For TCRbeta analysis, collaborators shipped samples as frozen whole blood, isolated PBMCs, or DNA extracted from either of those sample types. Remarks on this clone: No antigen is known for it. No per-base quality is available; no much larger clone lies one base away.

V and J are trimmed by 9 bases and 6 bases, and the gene matches miss 13 bases of the junction. Inclusive of the bounding cysteine and phenylalanine, the CDR3 is 15 residues long. CDR3 DNA is the only sequence kept; it has 45 bases, read in frame from the first base. CDR1 and CDR2, per the germline V gene (reference sequence), are LNHDA and SQIVND. The immunoSEQ Assay, a bias-controlled multiplex PCR, was used to amplify TCRbeta CDR3 regions from genomic DNA. The paper's processing steps were these. The number of nucleated cells in each sample was estimated by amplification of reference gene primers within the assay. To quantify the absolute abundance of each unique TCRbeta CDR3 rearrangement, sequence reads were collapsed and filtered. Productive Simpson clonality was computed per sample as the square root of Simpson's diversity index over productive rearrangements. This is the immuneACCESS table as TCRdb keeps it, with only in-frame sequences that have V and J called. A part of the clones is gone; compared with another copy, unresolved V genes explain less than half, and the rest is unexplained. V and J calls and clone size come straight from that table; D and trimming were deduced from the DNA. A total of over 400,000 clones appear in this sample, approximately 85% of them only once. 3% to 4% of the sample comes from the top ten.

This receptor was obtained from a human donor in a cohort sampled during active COVID-19. The rearranged chain carries TRBV19 and TRBJ1-3; 8 central bases correspond to TRBD1. Material for sequencing was peripheral blood. The DNA sequence is as follows: TGTGCCAGCCAGCGACAGGGGAGTAAAGAAAACACCATATATTTT. Its protein is CASQRQGSKENTIYF.